Presented here are 13 T cell receptor beta chains from one specimen sequenced in a study of immune cell composition in non-small cell lung cancer. Normal lung was taken at the farthest possible site, at least 3 cm from tumour. The assay was immunoSEQ multiplex PCR, and TCRdb's table has in-frame clones only and misses some. The sample holds nearly 2,500 clones, about four fifths seen once. Source material: non-adjacent lung tissue. Every receptor here comes from a human donor with non-small cell lung cancer.

This clone has more than one count but fewer than ten. V and J are TRBV14 and TRBJ1-2; tentatively, D is TRBD1 (6 bases). CDR3 length: 15 amino acids. V was cut by 1 base and J by 7 bases, with 16 bases left in between. CDR1 is SGHDN, CDR2 FVKESK, per germline. The DNA for the CDR3 is TGTGCCAGCAGCCAAGTCGGGACACTTTCTGGTGGCTACACCTTC. Its translation: CASSQVGTLSGGYTF.

This clone has more than one count but fewer than ten. The chain couples TRBV7-9 to TRBJ2-7, with 10 bases aligning to TRBD1. This CDR3 contains 14 residues. Trimming took 4 bases from V and 3 from J; bases not matched to a gene: 3. CDR1 is SEHNR, CDR2 FQNEAQ, per germline (reference sequence). In nucleotides, the CDR3 is TGTGCCAGCAGCTGGGGGACAGGGGTCTACGAGCAGTACTTC. Encoded protein: CASSWGTGVYEQYF.

The CDR3 sequence: CASSLTAGNQPQHF. The CDR3 DNA is TGTGCCAGCAGTTTGACGGCAGGGAATCAGCCCCAGCATTTT. V usage is TRBV28 and J usage is TRBJ1-5; D perhaps matches TRBD1 (5 bases). Trimming took 3 bases from V and 4 from J, leaving 10 bases between them. Germline V lookup: CDR1 MDHEN, CDR2 SYDVKM. The CDR3 is 14 residues long.

The chain links TRBV28 to TRBJ1-2; the D is unclear. The germline gives CDR1 MDHEN, CDR2 SYDVKM. Trimming took 4 bases from V and 0 from J, leaving 15 bases between them. The CDR3 sequence is 16 residues long. The CDR3 bases are TGTGCCAGCAGTTCCCTCCCGGAGAGAACTAACTATGGCTACACCTTC. It is translated as CASSSLPERTNYGYTF.

The gene calls are TRBV29-1 and TRBJ2-3; 15 positions match TRBD2. This CDR3 contains 15 residues. Looked up from germline, CDR1 is SQVTM and CDR2 is ANQGSEA. The V segment lost 3 bases and the J segment 6 bases; nucleotides outside the gene matches: 4. CDR3 nucleotide sequence: TGCAGCGTTGATCCGGGGACTAGCGGGGGGGATACGCAGTATTTT. Translating it yields CSVDPGTSGGDTQYF.

The count of this clone is one. The chain combines TRBV5-1 with TRBJ2-2, with D tentatively TRBD1 (6 bases). In germline, CDR1 is SGHRS, CDR2 YFSETQ. Trimming stripped 0 bases from V and 0 bases from J, with 6 bases between. This CDR3 is 15 amino acids long. The CDR3 reads CASSLGTANTGELFF. CDR3 DNA: TGCGCCAGCAGCTTGGGGACAGCGAACACCGGGGAGCTGTTTTTT.

This clone was seen only once. The rearrangement uses TRBV5-1 and TRBJ2-3; 12 bases agree with TRBD2. V was clipped by 0 bases and J by 1 base; unmatched bases: 0. Germline V CDR1 and CDR2: SGHRS, YFSETQ. The CDR3 is 16 amino acids. Here the CDR3 reads CASSLGLAGGTDTQYF. The CDR3 DNA sequence: TGCGCCAGCAGCTTGGGACTAGCGGGAGGCACAGATACGCAGTATTTT. Complete variable domain (other parts from reference TRBV5-1 and TRBJ2-3): KAGVTQTPRYLIKTRGQQVTLSCSPISGHRSVSWYQQTPGQGLQFLFEYFSETQRNKGNFPGRFSGRQFSNSRSEMNVSTLELGDSALYLCASSLGLAGGTDTQYFGPGTRLTVL.

This clone has just one count. The chain couples TRBV19 to TRBJ1-5, with no clear D. This CDR3 is 14 amino acids long. Germline lookup yields CDR1 LNHDA and CDR2 SQIVND (reference sequence). Trimming stripped 5 bases from V and 6 bases from J, with 14 bases between. The CDR3 bases are TGTGCCAGTAGTGCCCGCGCGGCGGGTCAGCCCCAGCATTTT. This encodes CASSARAAGQPQHF.

The chain uses TRBV30 and TRBJ1-1; a weak D match, TRBD1 (5 bases). Germline CDR1 is GTSNPN and CDR2 is SVGIG (reference sequence). With 8 bases removed from V and 1 base from J, the gap between germline ends came to 20 bases. The CDR3 runs 15 residues. CDR3 in amino acids: CAGQPNRWENTEAFF. CDR3 bases: TGTGCCGGTCAACCTAACAGGTGGGAGAACACTGAAGCTTTCTTT. Combining the CDR3 with reference TRBV30 and TRBJ1-1 gives the whole variable domain SQTIHQWPATLVQPVGSPLSLECTVEGTSNPNLYWYRQAAGRGLQLLFYSVGIGQISSEVPQNLSASRPQDRQFILSSKKLLLSDSGFYLCAGQPNRWENTEAFFGQGTRLTVV.

The chain is built from TRBV19 and TRBJ2-5; the match to TRBD2 covers 8 bases. CDR1 is LNHDA, CDR2 SQIVND, per germline (reference sequence). The CDR3 sequence is 15 residues long. V shed 1 base, J shed 5 bases, and the junction held 6 bases outside the gene matches. The CDR3 region has the DNA TGTGCCAGTAGTATAGCGGGAGGGCCCCGGGAGACCCAGTACTTC. Its translation: CASSIAGGPRETQYF. Combining the CDR3 with reference TRBV19 and TRBJ2-5 gives the whole variable domain DGGITQSPKYLFRKEGQNVTLSCEQNLNHDAMYWYRQDPGQGLRLIYYSQIVNDFQKGDIAEGYSVSREKKESFPLTVTSAQKNPTAFYLCASSIAGGPRETQYFGPGTRLLVL.

This clone was counted only a few times. The V call is TRBV19, the J call TRBJ1-5; tentative D call: TRBD1 (5 bases). Per the germline V gene, CDR1 is LNHDA and CDR2 is SQIVND (reference sequence). The CDR3 consists of 16 residues. The V end lost 3 bases, the J end lost 1 base, and 13 bases lay between the germline ends. CDR3 residues: CASSMSGGPSNQPQHF. CDR3 coding DNA: TGTGCCAGTAGTATGTCCGGGGGACCGAGCAATCAGCCCCAGCATTTT.

V gene TRBV19 combines with J gene TRBJ2-7; 7 positions match TRBD2. Germline V lookup: CDR1 LNHDA, CDR2 SQIVND (reference sequence). CDR3 size: 13 residues. Written as DNA, the CDR3 is TGTGGTACCGCCAGAGGGCGGGGGTACGAGCAGTACTTC. It codes for CGTARGRGYEQYF.

The gene calls are TRBV7-2 and TRBJ2-3; D is uncertain. Germline-derived CDR1 and CDR2 are SGHTA and FQGNSA. The CDR3 consists of 15 residues. Trimming left V 5 bases short and J 0 bases short, with 12 bases between. CDR3 amino acids: CASSPTYGSTDTQYF. Written as DNA, the CDR3 is TGTGCCAGCAGCCCCACCTACGGGAGCACAGATACGCAGTATTTT.